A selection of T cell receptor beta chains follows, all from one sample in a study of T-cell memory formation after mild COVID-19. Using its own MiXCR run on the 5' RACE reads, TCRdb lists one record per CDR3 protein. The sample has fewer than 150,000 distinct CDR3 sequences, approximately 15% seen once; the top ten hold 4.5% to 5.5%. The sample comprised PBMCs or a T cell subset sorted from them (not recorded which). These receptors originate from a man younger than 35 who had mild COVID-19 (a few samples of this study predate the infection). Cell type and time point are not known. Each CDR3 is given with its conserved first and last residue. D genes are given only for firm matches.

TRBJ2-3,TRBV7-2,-,CASSRTLSTDTQYF
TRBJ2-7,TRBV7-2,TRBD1,CASSSPDREFSYEQYF
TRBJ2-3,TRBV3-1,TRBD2,CASSPRDYQWGTDTQYF
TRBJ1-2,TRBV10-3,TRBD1,CAAAQGQERNGYTF
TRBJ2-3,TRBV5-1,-,CASSAGGQSTDTQYF
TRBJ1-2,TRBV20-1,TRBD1,CSARALDRGLEGYTF
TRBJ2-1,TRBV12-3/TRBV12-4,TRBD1,CASENRDRAHQFF
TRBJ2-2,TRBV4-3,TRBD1,CASSHTGAGELFF
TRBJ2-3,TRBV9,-,CASSPSRSASRGTDTQYF
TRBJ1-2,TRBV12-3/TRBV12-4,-,CASSLSGVDYGYTF
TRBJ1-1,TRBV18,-,CASSSGENTEAFF
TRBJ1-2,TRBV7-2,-,CASSLSLHGYTF
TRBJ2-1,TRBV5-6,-,CASSPRLSSYNEQFF
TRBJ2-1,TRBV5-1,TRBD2,CASSWQAGGLNEQFF